The 16 T cell receptor beta chains given below trace back to one sample, sequenced in a study of cytomegalovirus exposure and HLA in healthy donors. In the PCR, 60 Vbeta and 13 Jbeta primers were used. Profiled with immunoSEQ multiplex PCR; TCRdb holds only in-frame clones, not every one. The table lists over 200,000 clones, with roughly 0.89% in the top ten. Sequenced material: PBMCs. The source is a woman in her twenties or thirties in good health and CMV-seropositive.

The chain couples TRBV9 to TRBJ2-3, with D perhaps matching TRBD2 (5 bases). CDR3 length: 16 amino acids. The germline V gene has CDR1 SGDLS and CDR2 YYNGEE. V was trimmed by 4 bases and J by 2 bases, leaving 17 bases between them. Here the CDR3 reads CASSSSRRTHTDTQYF. CDR3 sequence (DNA): TGTGCCAGCAGCTCCTCGCGGAGGACCCACACAGATACGCAGTATTTT.

This rearrangement joins TRBV5-1 to TRBJ1-1; TRBD1 agrees at 7 bases. Unmatched junction bases numbered 11, after V lost 4 bases and J lost 5 bases. The CDR3 contains 15 residues. Germline assignment: CDR1 SGHRS and CDR2 YFSETQ. DNA of the CDR3: TGCGCCAGCAGCGTAGTGACAGGGAGGACGACTGAAGCTTTCTTT. Its translation is CASSVVTGRTTEAFF.

This chain joins TRBV9 and TRBJ2-7; 10 bases are shared with TRBD2. V dropped 4 bases and J dropped 0; count of bases not matched to a gene: 4. Germline lookup yields CDR1 SGDLS and CDR2 YYNGEE. This CDR3 has 15 amino acids. The DNA for the CDR3 is TGTGCCAGCAGCCCTGGACTAGCGGTCTCCTACGAGCAGTACTTC. The encoded protein is CASSPGLAVSYEQYF.

The V call is TRBV11-1, the J call TRBJ2-7; no reliable D call. Between the trimmed V and J ends, which lost 4 bases and 2 bases, there was a span of 18 bases. Germline V gives CDR1 SGHAT, CDR2 FQDESV (reference sequence). The CDR3 has 16 residues. CDR3 region: CASSYPASSFTYEQYF. CDR3 coding DNA: TGTGCCAGCAGCTACCCAGCTAGTTCCTTCACCTACGAGCAGTACTTC.

The V and J genes are TRBV6-5 and TRBJ1-2; a possible D gene is TRBD1 (6 bases). The germline V and J ends were trimmed by 4 bases and 7 bases, with 13 bases remaining between them. This CDR3 spans 13 amino acids. Germline V CDR1 and CDR2: MNHEY, SVGAGI. CDR3: CASSWVGGSGYTF. The CDR3 region has the DNA TGTGCCAGCAGTTGGGTAGGGGGTTCTGGCTACACCTTC.

The V and J genes are TRBV28 and TRBJ2-1; 9 positions agree with TRBD1. CDR1 and CDR2 (germline): MDHEN, SYDVKM. The CDR3 covers 16 residues. Trimming removed 5 bases from V and 4 bases from J; junction bases left unmatched: 9. Written as DNA, the CDR3 is TGTGCCAGCAGTGGATCCGGGACAGGGTCGTACAATGAGCAGTTCTTC. This gives the protein CASSGSGTGSYNEQFF.

This chain joins TRBV7-2 and TRBJ2-2, with D maybe TRBD2 (7 bases). The V end was cut by 3 bases, the J end by 3 bases, with 23 bases between. Germline loops: CDR1 SGHTA, CDR2 FQGNSA. There are 19 residues in the CDR3. The CDR3 sequence: CASSFPEGGIRVYTGELFF. The CDR3, as DNA: TGTGCCAGCAGCTTCCCCGAGGGGGGGATTAGGGTTTACACCGGGGAGCTGTTTTTT.

This chain uses TRBV12-2 with TRBJ1-2. TRBV12-2 is deemed a pseudogene. The CDR3 consists of 17 residues. The CDR3 sequence is CASRLFLASSEDYGYTF. In nucleotides, the CDR3 is TGTGCAAGTCGCTTATTTTTGGCTTCCAGCGAGGACTATGGCTACACCTTC.

The J gene is TRBJ2-3, the V gene TRBV19, with D tentatively TRBD1 (5 bases). Looked up from germline, CDR1 is LNHDA and CDR2 is SQIVND (reference sequence). V was cut by 3 bases and J by 6 bases, with 16 bases left in between. The length of the CDR3 is 15 residues. Here the CDR3 DNA reads TGTGCCAGTAGTATCGTCGGCAGGGTCAGGGATACGCAGTATTTT. Translating it yields CASSIVGRVRDTQYF.

The chain couples TRBV7-2 to TRBJ2-1, with 10 bases matching TRBD1. With 1 base clipped from V and 14 bases from J, the junction kept 5 bases outside the gene matches. The CDR3 extends over 13 amino acids. Germline assignment: CDR1 SGHTA and CDR2 FQGNSA. The CDR3 sequence is CASSLGGQGVEFF. As DNA, the CDR3 is TGTGCCAGCAGCTTAGGAGGACAGGGGGTGGAGTTCTTC. The variable domain in full, with the rest retrieved from reference TRBV7-2 and TRBJ2-1, is GAGVSQSPSNKVTEKGKDVELRCDPISGHTALYWYRQSLGQGLEFLIYFQGNSAPDKSGLPSDRFSAERTGGSVSTLTIQRTQQEDSAVYLCASSLGGQGVEFFGPGTRLTVL.

The chain has TRBV6-6 and TRBJ2-7; no clear D. V lost 0 bases, J lost 3 bases, and 6 bases lay in between. The CDR3 spans 13 residues. The germline CDR1 and CDR2 sequences are MNHNY and SVGAGI (reference sequence). The CDR3: CASSYSYGYEQYF. The CDR3, as DNA: TGTGCCAGCAGTTACTCTTACGGCTACGAGCAGTACTTC.

The genes are TRBV30 and TRBJ1-5, with D possibly TRBD1 on 6 matching bases. The CDR3 totals 14 residues. Per germline, CDR1 GTSNPN and CDR2 SVGIG (reference sequence). Trimming removed 5 bases from V and 1 base from J, with 12 bases in between. Here the CDR3 DNA reads TGTGCCTGGGGGGAGGGGGACAGCAATCAGCCCCAGCATTTT. This encodes CAWGEGDSNQPQHF.

This sequence joins TRBV28 and TRBJ1-2; D might be TRBD1 (5 bases). Germline CDR1 is MDHEN and CDR2 is SYDVKM. This CDR3 region has 11 residues. Trimming shortened V by 6 bases and J by 8 bases, and 10 bases separated the two germline ends. This CDR3 reads CASSPPGGYTF. The CDR3 region has the DNA TGTGCCAGCAGCCCCCCAGGGGGCTACACCTTC.

V gene TRBV5-4 combines with J gene TRBJ1-2, with 10 bases identical to TRBD1. CDR1 is SGHNT, CDR2 YYREEE, per germline (reference sequence). Losses at the gene ends were 6 bases for V and 4 bases for J; bases not matched to a gene: 6. This CDR3 region has 14 residues. Here the CDR3 reads CASTGGQGGYGYTF. CDR3 in DNA: TGTGCCAGCACCGGAGGACAGGGGGGCTATGGCTACACCTTC.

The chain links TRBV9 to TRBJ2-1, with 8 bases aligning to TRBD1. V shed 3 bases and J 5 bases; nucleotides not matched to a gene: 7. Germline-derived CDR1 and CDR2 are SGDLS and YYNGEE. This CDR3 comprises 15 residues. This chain's CDR3 is CASSEGQGADNEQFF. The DNA of the CDR3 is TGTGCCAGCAGCGAAGGGCAGGGGGCCGACAATGAGCAGTTCTTC. Looking up the rest from reference TRBV9 and TRBJ2-1 gives the full variable domain: DSGVTQTPKHLITATGQRVTLRCSPRSGDLSVYWYQQSLDQGLQFLIQYYNGEERAKGNILERFSAQQFPDLHSELNLSSLELGDSALYFCASSEGQGADNEQFFGPGTRLTVL.

The gene calls are TRBV7-9 and TRBJ2-7; possible D gene TRBD2, 5 bases. The CDR3 contains 12 residues. The germline gives CDR1 SEHNR, CDR2 FQNEAQ (reference sequence). Trimming stripped 3 bases from V and 5 bases from J, with 8 bases between. CDR3 in amino acids: CASSFEGNEQYF. The CDR3, as DNA: TGTGCCAGCAGCTTCGAGGGTAACGAGCAGTACTTC. The whole variable domain, filled in from reference TRBV7-9 and TRBJ2-7, reads DTGVSQNPRHKITKRGQNVTFRCDPISEHNRLYWYRQTLGQGPEFLTYFQNEAQLEKSRLLSDRFSAERPKGSFSTLEIQRTEQGDSAMYLCASSFEGNEQYFGPGTRLTVT.